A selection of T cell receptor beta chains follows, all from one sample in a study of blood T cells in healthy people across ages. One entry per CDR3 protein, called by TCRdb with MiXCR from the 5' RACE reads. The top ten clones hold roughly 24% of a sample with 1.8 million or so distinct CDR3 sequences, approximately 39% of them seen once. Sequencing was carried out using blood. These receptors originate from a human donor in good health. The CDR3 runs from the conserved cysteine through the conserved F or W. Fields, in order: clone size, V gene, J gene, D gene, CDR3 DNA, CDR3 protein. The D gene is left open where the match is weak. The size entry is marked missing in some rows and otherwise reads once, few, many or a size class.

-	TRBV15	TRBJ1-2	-	TGTGCCACCAGCAGAGGACGGGGCACCTATGGCTACACCTTC	CATSRGRGTYGYTF
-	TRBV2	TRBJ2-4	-	TGTGCCAGCACTCCCGACTTGGCCAAAAACATTCAGTACTTC	CASTPDLAKNIQYF
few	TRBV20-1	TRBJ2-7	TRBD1	TGCAGTGCTAACCGGGACAGGCGTGGGAGCTCCTACGAGCAGTACTTC	CSANRDRRGSSYEQYF
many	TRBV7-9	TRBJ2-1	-	TGTGCCAGCAGCTTGGAAGGGCCCAATCAGCAGTTCTTC	CASSLEGPNQQFF
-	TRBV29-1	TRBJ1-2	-	TGCAGCGTTGGTTCTACAGGGACTGGCTACACCTTC	CSVGSTGTGYTF
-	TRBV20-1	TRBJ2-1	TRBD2	TGCAGTGCTAGAGACCGGGGGGAGCATGAGCAGTTCTTC	CSARDRGEHEQFF
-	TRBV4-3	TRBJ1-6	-	TGCGCCAGCAGCCAGGAGAGTTTTAATAATTCACCCCTCCACTTT	CASSQESFNNSPLHF
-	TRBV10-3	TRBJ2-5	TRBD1	TGTGCCAGCATACAGGGGGAAGGAGAGACCCAGTACTTC	CASIQGEGETQYF
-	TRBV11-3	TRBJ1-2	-	TGTGCCAGCAGCCCTACTAGGGAGCATGGCTACACCTTC	CASSPTREHGYTF
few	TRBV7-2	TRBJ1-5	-	TGTGCCAGCAGCTTAGACAGGGCCAGCAATCAGCCCCAGCATTTT	CASSLDRASNQPQHF
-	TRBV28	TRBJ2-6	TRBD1	TGTGCCAGCAGCGATGTTCCGGGACAGGGGTCTACCTCTGGGGCCAACGTCCTGACTTTC	CASSDVPGQGSTSGANVLTF
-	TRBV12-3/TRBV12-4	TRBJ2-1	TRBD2	TGTGCCAGCAGTAGAACGGGACTAGCTTTCAATGAGCAGTTCTTC	CASSRTGLAFNEQFF
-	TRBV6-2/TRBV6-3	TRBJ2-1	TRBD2	TGTGCCAGCAGTTACCCTAGCGGGGGGGCCGACAATGAGCAGTTCTTC	CASSYPSGGADNEQFF
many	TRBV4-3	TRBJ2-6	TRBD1	TGCGCCAGCAGCCAAGTAGGGACAGGCTCTGGGGCCAACGTCCTGACTTTC	CASSQVGTGSGANVLTF
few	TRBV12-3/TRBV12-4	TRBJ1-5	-	TGTGCCAGCAGTCTTTATCGTCCAGGGACGGGGCAGCCCCAGCATTTT	CASSLYRPGTGQPQHF
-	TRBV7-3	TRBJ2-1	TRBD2	TGTGCCAGCAGCCCGATGGGGACTAGCGGGGGCCCCGAGCAGTTCTTC	CASSPMGTSGGPEQFF
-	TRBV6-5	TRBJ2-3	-	TGTGCCAACAGTTTCTCACGGGACTCTCACGATACGCAGTATTTT	CANSFSRDSHDTQYF
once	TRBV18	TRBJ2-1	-	TGTGCCAGCTCACCAAGTGCCCCAGGCAGTGAGCAGTTCTTC	CASSPSAPGSEQFF
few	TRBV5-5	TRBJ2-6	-	TGTGCCAGCAGCCCGGCTTACGAGAAGGCTGGGGCCAACGTCCTGACTTTC	CASSPAYEKAGANVLTF
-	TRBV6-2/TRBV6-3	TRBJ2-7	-	TGTGCCAGCAGTTACCCCGGACCGGCTAAAGAGCAGTACTTC	CASSYPGPAKEQYF
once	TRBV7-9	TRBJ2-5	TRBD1	TGTGCCAGCAGCCCACGGGACAGGCTCCAAGAGACCCAGTACTTC	CASSPRDRLQETQYF
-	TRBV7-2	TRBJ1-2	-	TGTGCCAGCAGCTTCCAGTTCGAGGGGTATAATGGCTACACCTTC	CASSFQFEGYNGYTF
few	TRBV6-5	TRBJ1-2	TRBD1	TGTGCCAGCAGTCCCAGGACAGGGAACCATGGCTACACCTTC	CASSPRTGNHGYTF
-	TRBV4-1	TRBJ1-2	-	TGCGCCAGCAGCCAACCTGCAGATCGGGGGCTATACGGCTACACCTTC	CASSQPADRGLYGYTF
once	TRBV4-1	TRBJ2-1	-	TGCGCCAGCAGCCAAGATCGACAAGCAGGGCCGTTTGGGAATGAGCAGTTCTTC	CASSQDRQAGPFGNEQFF
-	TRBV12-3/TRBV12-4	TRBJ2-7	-	TGTGCCAGCAGTTCCGTTCTAGGCGAGCAGTACTTC	CASSSVLGEQYF
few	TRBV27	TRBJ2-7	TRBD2	TGTGCCAGCAGCCCTCTTGGGACTAGCGGGGACTCCTACGAGCAGTACTTC	CASSPLGTSGDSYEQYF
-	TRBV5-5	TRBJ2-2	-	TGTGCCAGCAGCTTGAGCCCGGGTCTGGGCACCGGGGAGCTGTTTTTT	CASSLSPGLGTGELFF
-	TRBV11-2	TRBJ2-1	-	TGTGCCAGCAGCTTAGGTGGGTGGTATGAGCAGTTCTTC	CASSLGGWYEQFF
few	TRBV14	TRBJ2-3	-	TGTGCCAGCAGCCAAGTCCGGAATTATCGCACAGATACGCAGTATTTT	CASSQVRNYRTDTQYF
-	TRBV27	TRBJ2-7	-	TGTGCCAGCAGTTTAGGGTGGGGGGCCCACGAGCAGTACTTC	CASSLGWGAHEQYF
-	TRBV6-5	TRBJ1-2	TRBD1	TGTGCCAGCAGCCGCATCGGGACAGGGAACTATGGCTACACCTTC	CASSRIGTGNYGYTF
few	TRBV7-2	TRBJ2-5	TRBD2	TGTGCCAGCAGCTTCGGGGGGGCCGGCGGGGAGACCCAGTACTTC	CASSFGGAGGETQYF
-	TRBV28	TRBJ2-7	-	TGTGCCAACACCCGTTTGGGGAGCTCCTACGAGCAGTACTTC	CANTRLGSSYEQYF
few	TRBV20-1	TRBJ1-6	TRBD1	TGCAGTGCTCTCACCGGACAGGGCCCTAATTCACCCCTCCACTTT	CSALTGQGPNSPLHF
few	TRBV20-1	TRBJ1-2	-	TGCAGTGCTAGAGGAGGCAGTGGCTATGGCTACACCTTC	CSARGGSGYGYTF
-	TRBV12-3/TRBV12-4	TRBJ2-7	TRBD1	TGTGCCAGCAGTTCCCGACAGGGTATACGCGAGCAGTACTTC	CASSSRQGIREQYF
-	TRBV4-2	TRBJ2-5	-	TGTGCCAGCAGCCAAGATCGTGCGGGACATGAGACCCAGTACTTC	CASSQDRAGHETQYF
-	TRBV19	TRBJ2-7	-	TGTGCCAGTAGTATGACCGTCTACTACGAGCAGTACTTC	CASSMTVYYEQYF
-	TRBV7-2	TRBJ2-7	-	TGTGCCAGCAGCGTAATGGGACGGGCCTCCTACGAGCAGTACTTC	CASSVMGRASYEQYF
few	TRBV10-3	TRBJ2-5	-	TGTGCCATCAGTGAGTGGGCAGACTCCCAAGAGACCCAGTACTTC	CAISEWADSQETQYF
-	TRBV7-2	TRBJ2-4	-	TGTGCCAGCAGCAACAACAGGGCTAAAAACATTCAGTACTTC	CASSNNRAKNIQYF
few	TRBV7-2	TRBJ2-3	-	TGTGCCAGCAGCTTAAGGGGACTTATCACAGATACGCAGTATTTT	CASSLRGLITDTQYF
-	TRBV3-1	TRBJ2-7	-	TGTGCCAGCAGCCAAGATAGCATACAGTCCTACGAGCAGTACTTC	CASSQDSIQSYEQYF
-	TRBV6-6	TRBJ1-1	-	TGTGCCAGTCATCGATGGGGCACTGAAGCTTTCTTT	CASHRWGTEAFF
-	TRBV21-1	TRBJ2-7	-	TGTGCCAGCAGCAAAGGTCACCGCGACCGGGCCCTCCGGGACGAGCAGTACTTC	CASSKGHRDRALRDEQYF
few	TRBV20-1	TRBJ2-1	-	TGCAGTGCTAGTGAGAGCTCCTACAATGAGCAGTTCTTC	CSASESSYNEQFF
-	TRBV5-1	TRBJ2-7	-	TGCGCCAGCAGCTCGATCGGACGGAGTCCCGAGCAGTACTTC	CASSSIGRSPEQYF
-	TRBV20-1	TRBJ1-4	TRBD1	TGCAGTGCTCCGAGACAGGGGAATGAAAAACTGTTTTTT	CSAPRQGNEKLFF
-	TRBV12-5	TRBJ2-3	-	TGTGCTGGTGCCCCTACGGTTACAGATACGCAGTATTTT	CAGAPTVTDTQYF
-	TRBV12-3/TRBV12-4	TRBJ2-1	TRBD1	TGTGCCAGCAATAGAAGGACAGGGGATGAGCAGTTCTTC	CASNRRTGDEQFF
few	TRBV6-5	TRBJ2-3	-	TGTGCCAGCAGTTACTCTGTGGCGGGGGCGGCAGATACGCAGTATTTT	CASSYSVAGAADTQYF
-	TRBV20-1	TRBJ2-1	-	TGCAGTGCTAGGAGCAATGAGCAGTTCTTC	CSARSNEQFF
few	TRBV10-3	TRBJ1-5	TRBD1	TGTGCCATCAGCCGCACCGACAGGGGTGAACAGCCCCAGCATTTT	CAISRTDRGEQPQHF
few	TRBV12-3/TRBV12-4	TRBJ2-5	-	TGTGCCAGCACCGCCGGGACAAGGGGGCAGTACTTC	CASTAGTRGQYF
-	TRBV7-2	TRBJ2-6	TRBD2	TGTGCCAGCAGCGCGGGAGTTACTGGGGCCAACGTCCTGACTTTC	CASSAGVTGANVLTF
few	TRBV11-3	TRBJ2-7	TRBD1	TGTGCCAGCAGTTACAGGGGGCAGTCCTACGAGCAGTACTTC	CASSYRGQSYEQYF
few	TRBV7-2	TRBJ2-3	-	TGTGCCAGCAGCCGGACTTTCCATAGCACAGATACGCAGTATTTT	CASSRTFHSTDTQYF
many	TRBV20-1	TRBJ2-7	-	TGCAGTGCTATGTTCCCAGGGGCAGAGCAGTACTTC	CSAMFPGAEQYF
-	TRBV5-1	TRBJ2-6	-	TGCGCCAGCAGCTCTCGGGGTTACGGGGCCAACGTCCTGACTTTC	CASSSRGYGANVLTF